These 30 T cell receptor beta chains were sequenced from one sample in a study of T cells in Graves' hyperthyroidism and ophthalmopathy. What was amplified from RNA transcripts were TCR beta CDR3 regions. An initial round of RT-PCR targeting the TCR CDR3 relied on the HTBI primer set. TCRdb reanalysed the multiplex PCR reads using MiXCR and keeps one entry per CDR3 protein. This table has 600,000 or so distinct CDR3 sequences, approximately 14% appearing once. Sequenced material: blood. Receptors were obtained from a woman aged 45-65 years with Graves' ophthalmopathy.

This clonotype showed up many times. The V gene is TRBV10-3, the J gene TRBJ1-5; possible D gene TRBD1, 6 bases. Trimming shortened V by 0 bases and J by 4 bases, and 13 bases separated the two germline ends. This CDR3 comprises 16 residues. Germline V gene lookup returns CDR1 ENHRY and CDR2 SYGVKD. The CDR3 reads CAISESRGGFNQPQHF. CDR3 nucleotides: TGTGCCATCAGTGAGTCAAGGGGGGGGTTTAATCAGCCCCAGCATTTT.

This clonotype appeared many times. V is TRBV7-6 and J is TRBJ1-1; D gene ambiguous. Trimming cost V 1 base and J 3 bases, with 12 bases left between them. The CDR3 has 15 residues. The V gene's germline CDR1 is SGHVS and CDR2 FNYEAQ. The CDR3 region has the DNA TGTGCCAGCAGCTTAGGACAACGAGAGGACACTGAAGCTTTCTTT. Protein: CASSLGQREDTEAFF. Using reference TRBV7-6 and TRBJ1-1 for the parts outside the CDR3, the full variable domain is GAGVSQSPRYKVTKRGQDVALRCDPISGHVSLYWYRQALGQGPEFLTYFNYEAQQDKSGLPNDRFSAERPEGSISTLTIQRTEQRDSAMYRCASSLGQREDTEAFFGQGTRLTVV.

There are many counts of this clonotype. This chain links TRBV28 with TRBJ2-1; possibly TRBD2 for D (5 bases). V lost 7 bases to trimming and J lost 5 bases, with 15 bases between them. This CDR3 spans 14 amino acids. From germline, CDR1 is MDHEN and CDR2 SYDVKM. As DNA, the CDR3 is TGTGCCAGCACCCTTATGAGGACTCACAATGAGCAGTTCTTC. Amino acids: CASTLMRTHNEQFF.

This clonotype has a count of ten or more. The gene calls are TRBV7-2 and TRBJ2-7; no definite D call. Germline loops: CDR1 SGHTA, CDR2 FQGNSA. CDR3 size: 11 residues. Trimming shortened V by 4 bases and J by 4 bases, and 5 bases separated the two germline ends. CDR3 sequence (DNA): TGTGCCAGCAGCTCTCATTACGAGCAGTACTTC. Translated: CASSSHYEQYF.

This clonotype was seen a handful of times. The CDR3 sequence: CSVLTSGRTYEQYF. The CDR3 DNA reads TGCAGCGTTCTCACTAGCGGGAGAACCTACGAGCAGTACTTC. The rearrangement joins TRBV29-1 to TRBJ2-7; 11 bases map to TRBD2. Germline CDR1 is SQVTM and CDR2 is ANQGSEA. The J segment lost 2 bases and the V segment lost 5 bases, leaving 5 bases of the junction unmatched. The CDR3 has 14 amino acids.

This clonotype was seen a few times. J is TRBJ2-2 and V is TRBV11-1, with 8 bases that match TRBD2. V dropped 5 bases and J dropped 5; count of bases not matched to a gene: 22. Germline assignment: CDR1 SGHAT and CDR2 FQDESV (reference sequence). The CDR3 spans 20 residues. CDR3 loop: CASSLFATDSGLAVTGELFF. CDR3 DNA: TGTGCCAGCAGCCTCTTTGCGACAGATAGTGGACTAGCAGTAACCGGGGAGCTGTTTTTT.

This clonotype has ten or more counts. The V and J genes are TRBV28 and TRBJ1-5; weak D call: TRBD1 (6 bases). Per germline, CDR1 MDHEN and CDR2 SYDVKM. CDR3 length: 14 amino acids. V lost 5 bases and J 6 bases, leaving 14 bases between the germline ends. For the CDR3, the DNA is TGTGCCAGCAGTCTCCTACAGGGAGGTCAGCCCCAGCATTTT. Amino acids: CASSLLQGGQPQHF. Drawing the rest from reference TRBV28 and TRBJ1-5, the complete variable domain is DVKVTQSSRYLVKRTGEKVFLECVQDMDHENMFWYRQDPGLGLRLIYFSYDVKMKEKGDIPEGYSVSREKKERFSLILESASTNQTSMYLCASSLLQGGQPQHFGDGTRLSIL.

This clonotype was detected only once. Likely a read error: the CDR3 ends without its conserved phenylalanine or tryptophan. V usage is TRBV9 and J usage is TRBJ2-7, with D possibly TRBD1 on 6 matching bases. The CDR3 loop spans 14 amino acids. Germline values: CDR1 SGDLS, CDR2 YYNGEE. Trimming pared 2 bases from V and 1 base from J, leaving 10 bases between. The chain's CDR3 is CASSVTGSSYEQYL. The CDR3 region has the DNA TGTGCCAGCAGCGTCACAGGGAGTTCCTACGAGCAGTACCTC.

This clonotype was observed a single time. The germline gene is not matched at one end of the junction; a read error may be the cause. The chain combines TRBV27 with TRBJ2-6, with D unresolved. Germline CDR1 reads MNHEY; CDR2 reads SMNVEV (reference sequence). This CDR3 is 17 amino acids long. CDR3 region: CVSSLGRSNSGANVLTF. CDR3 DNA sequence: TGTGTCAGCAGTTTGGGCAGGTCTAACTCTGGGGCCAACGTCCTGACTTTC.

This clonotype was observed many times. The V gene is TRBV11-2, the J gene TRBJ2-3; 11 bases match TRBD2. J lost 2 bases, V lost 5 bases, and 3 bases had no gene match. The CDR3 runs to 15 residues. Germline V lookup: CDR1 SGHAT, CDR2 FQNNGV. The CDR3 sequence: CASSQTSGNTDTQYF. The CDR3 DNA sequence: TGTGCCAGCAGCCAGACTAGCGGGAACACAGATACGCAGTATTTT.

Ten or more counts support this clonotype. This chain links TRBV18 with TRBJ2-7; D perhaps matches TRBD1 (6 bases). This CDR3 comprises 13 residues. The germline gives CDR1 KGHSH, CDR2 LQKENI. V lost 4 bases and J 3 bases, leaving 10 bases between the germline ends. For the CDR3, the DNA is TGTGCCAGCTCACAGGACAGACTCTACGAGCAGTACTTC. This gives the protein CASSQDRLYEQYF.

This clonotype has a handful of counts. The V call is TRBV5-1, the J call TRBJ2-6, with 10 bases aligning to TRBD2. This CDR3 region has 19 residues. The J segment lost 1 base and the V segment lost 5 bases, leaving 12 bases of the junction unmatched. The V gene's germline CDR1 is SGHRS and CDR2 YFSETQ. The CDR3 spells CASRGLGASGRSGANVLTF. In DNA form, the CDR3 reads TGCGCCAGCAGGGGTCTGGGCGCTAGCGGGAGATCTGGGGCCAACGTCCTGACTTTC.

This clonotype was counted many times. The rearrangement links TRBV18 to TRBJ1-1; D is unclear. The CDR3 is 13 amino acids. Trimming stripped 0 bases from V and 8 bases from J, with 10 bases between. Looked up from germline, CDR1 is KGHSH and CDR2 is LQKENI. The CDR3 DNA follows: TGTGCCAGCTCACCACCGTCATCCATGGAAGCTTTCTTT. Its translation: CASSPPSSMEAFF. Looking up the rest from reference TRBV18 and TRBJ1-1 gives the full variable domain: NAGVMQNPRHLVRRRGQEARLRCSPMKGHSHVYWYRQLPEEGLKFMVYLQKENIIDESGMPKERFSAEFPKEGPSILRIQQVVRGDSAAYFCASSPPSSMEAFFGQGTRLTVV.

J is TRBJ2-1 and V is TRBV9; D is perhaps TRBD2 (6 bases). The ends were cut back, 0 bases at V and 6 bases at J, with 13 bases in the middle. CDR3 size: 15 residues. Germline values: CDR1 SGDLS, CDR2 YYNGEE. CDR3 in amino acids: CASSVVGEVINEQFF. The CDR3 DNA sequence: TGTGCCAGCAGCGTAGTCGGGGAGGTAATCAATGAGCAGTTCTTC.

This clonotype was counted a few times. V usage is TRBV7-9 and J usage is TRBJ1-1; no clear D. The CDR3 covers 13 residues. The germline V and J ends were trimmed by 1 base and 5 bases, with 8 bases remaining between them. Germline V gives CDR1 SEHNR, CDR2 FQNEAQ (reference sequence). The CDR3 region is CASSLVVHTEAFF. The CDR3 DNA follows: TGTGCCAGCAGCTTAGTAGTTCATACTGAAGCTTTCTTT.

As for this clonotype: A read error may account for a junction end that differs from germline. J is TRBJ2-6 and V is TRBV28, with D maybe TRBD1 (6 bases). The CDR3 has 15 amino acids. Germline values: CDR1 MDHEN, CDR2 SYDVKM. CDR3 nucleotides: TGTGCCAGCAGCTACAGGGTGTCCGGGGCCAACGCCCTGACTTTC. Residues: CASSYRVSGANALTF.

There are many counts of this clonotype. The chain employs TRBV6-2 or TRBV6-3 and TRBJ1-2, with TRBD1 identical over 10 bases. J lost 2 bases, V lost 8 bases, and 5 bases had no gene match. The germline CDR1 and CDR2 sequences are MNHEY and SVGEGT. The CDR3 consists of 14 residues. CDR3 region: CASRTGGSNYGYTF. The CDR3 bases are TGTGCCAGCCGGACAGGGGGATCAAACTATGGCTACACCTTC.

The CDR3 region is CASRGDRYNEQFF. CDR3 DNA: TGCGCCAGCAGGGGGGACAGGTACAATGAGCAGTTCTTC. This chain uses TRBV5-1 with TRBJ2-1; 8 bases align to TRBD1. This CDR3 has 13 residues. Germline V gene lookup returns CDR1 SGHRS and CDR2 YFSETQ. J gave up 4 bases and V 5 bases, and 2 bases lay outside the gene matches.

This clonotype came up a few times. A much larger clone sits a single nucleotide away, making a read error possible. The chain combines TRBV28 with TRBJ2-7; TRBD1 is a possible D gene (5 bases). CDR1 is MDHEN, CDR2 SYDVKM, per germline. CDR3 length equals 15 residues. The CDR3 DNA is TGTGCCAACAGTCCACCGACAGTGATGGCCTACGAGCAGTACTTC. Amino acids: CANSPPTVMAYEQYF.

The CDR3, as DNA: TGTGCCAGCAGCTTATTCCAGAATTCACCCCTCCACTTT. It translates to CASSLFQNSPLHF. The rearrangement links TRBV7-9 to TRBJ1-6; D call uncertain. V lost 2 bases and J lost 7, with 6 bases in between. From germline, CDR1 is SEHNR and CDR2 FQNEAQ (reference sequence). This CDR3 contains 13 residues.

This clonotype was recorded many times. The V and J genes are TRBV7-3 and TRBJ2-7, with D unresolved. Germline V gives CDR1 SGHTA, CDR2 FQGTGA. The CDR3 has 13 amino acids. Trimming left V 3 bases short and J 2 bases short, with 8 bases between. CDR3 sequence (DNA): TGTGCCAGCAGCTTCGGACCTCCCTACGAGCAGTACTTC. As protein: CASSFGPPYEQYF.

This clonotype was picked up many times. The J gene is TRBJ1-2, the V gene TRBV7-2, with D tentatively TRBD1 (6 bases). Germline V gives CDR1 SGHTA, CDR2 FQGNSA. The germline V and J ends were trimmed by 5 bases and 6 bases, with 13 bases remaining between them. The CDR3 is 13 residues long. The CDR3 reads CASSNTGTHGYTF. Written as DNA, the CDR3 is TGTGCCAGCAGCAATACAGGGACCCATGGCTACACCTTC.

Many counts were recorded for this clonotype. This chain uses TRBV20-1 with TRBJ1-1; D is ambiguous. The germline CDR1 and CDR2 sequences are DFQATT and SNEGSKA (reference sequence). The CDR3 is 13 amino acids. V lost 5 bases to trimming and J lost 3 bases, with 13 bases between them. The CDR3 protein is CSAPIRADTEAFF. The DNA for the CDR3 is TGCAGTGCTCCCATCCGGGCAGACACTGAAGCTTTCTTT.

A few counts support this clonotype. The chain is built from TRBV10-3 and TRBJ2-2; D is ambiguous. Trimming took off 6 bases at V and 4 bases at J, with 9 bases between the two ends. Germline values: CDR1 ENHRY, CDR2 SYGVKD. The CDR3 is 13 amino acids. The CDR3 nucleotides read TGTGCCATCAGACCCTCCTCCACCGGGGAGCTGTTTTTT. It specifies CAIRPSSTGELFF.

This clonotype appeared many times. CDR3 protein: CSAIHDRGRNSNQPQHF. In DNA, the CDR3 is TGCAGTGCTATACACGACAGGGGGAGAAATAGCAATCAGCCCCAGCATTTT. V gene TRBV20-1 combines with J gene TRBJ1-5, with 9 positions matching TRBD1. Losses at the gene ends were 4 bases for V and 0 bases for J; bases not matched to a gene: 10. Germline lookup yields CDR1 DFQATT and CDR2 SNEGSKA (reference sequence). The CDR3 length is 17 residues.

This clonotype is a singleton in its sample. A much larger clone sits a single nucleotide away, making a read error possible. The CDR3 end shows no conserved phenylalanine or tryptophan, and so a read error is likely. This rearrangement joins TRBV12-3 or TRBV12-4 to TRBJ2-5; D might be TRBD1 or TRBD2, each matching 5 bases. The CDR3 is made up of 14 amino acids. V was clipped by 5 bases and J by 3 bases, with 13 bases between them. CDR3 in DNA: TGTGCCAGCAGTCGGGGCTTCGATAAAGAGACCCAGTACCTC. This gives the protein CASSRGFDKETQYL.

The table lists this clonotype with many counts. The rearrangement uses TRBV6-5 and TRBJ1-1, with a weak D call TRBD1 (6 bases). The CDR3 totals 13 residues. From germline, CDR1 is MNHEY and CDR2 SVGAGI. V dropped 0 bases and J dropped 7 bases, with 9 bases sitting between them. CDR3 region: CASSYSGTIEAFF. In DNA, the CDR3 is TGTGCCAGCAGTTACTCTGGGACAATTGAAGCTTTCTTT.

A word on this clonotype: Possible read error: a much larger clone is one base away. CDR3 sequence reads: CASSLGGDRQETQYF. The CDR3 nucleotides read TGTGCCAGCAGCTTAGGGGGGGACCGACAAGAGACCCAGTACTTC. The chain is built from TRBV11-2 and TRBJ2-5; D is possibly TRBD2 (6 bases). The CDR3 extends over 15 amino acids. With 1 base removed from V and 2 bases from J, the gap between germline ends came to 11 bases. Looked up from germline, CDR1 is SGHAT and CDR2 is FQNNGV.

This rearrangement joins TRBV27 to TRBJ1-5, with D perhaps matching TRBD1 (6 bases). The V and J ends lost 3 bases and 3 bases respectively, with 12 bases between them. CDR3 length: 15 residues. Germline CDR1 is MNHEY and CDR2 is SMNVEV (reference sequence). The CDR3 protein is CASSFRGSPNQPQHF. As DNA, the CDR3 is TGTGCCAGCAGTTTCAGGGGATCCCCCAATCAGCCCCAGCATTTT.

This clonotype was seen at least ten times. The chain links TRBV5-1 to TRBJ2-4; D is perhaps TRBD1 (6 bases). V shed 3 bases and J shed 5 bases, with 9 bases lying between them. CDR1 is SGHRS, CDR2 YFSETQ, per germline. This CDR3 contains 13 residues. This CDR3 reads CASSWDTQNIQYF. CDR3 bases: TGCGCCAGCAGCTGGGACACCCAAAACATTCAGTACTTC.